The clone carrying this T cell receptor beta chain was detected ten times or more. Antigen specificity is unknown. Distinct nucleotide sequences in the sample also encode this CDR3. The data derive from a study of siplizumab effects on memory and regulatory T cells. Study in general: In pairs, mixed lymphocyte reactions were done either with siplizumab at 1 ug/mL or without any drug present. Study-level results: Mappable alloreactive CD4+ clones came from Treg cells around three quarters of the time on average with siplizumab, against roughly 27% in controls. Solely a minor proportion of alloreactive clones could be assigned to unstimulated subsets.

Coculturing of the mixed lymphocyte reaction cells was performed at 37°C for under seven days. The data were produced by immunoSEQ multiplex PCR, yet TCRdb's version contains in-frame clones alone and is incomplete. The sample has over 10,000 clones, 40% seen once. This CDR3 spans 16 amino acids. V was cut by 6 bases and J by 2 bases, with 17 bases left in between. Germline CDR1 MDHEN, CDR2 SYDVKM. The sequence was obtained from a human donor in good health; the cells came from an allogeneic mixed lymphocyte reaction. Input material: CFSE-low (dividing) CD8+ T cells sorted from an allogeneic mixed lymphocyte reaction. The chain carries TRBV28 and TRBJ1-3; D is undetermined. CDR3 sequence: CASSPGGWWAGNTIYF. The CDR3 nucleotides read TGTGCCAGCAGCCCCGGCGGATGGTGGGCTGGAAACACCATATATTTT.